This T cell receptor (beta chain) appears in the sequencing data of a study of early T cells in non-severe SARS-CoV-2 infection. Study background: Sequencing of bulk RNA from unsorted whole blood was done, without chain pairing.

Findings and caveats of the study: Matching against VDJdb likely underestimated virus-specific expansions, favoring anti-spike CD8.

CDR1 SGHTA and CDR2 FQGNSA come from the germline V gene. Trimming cost V 1 base and J 5 bases; bases outside gene matches: 4. The CDR3 length is 16 residues. Individually, cDNA molecules had unique molecular identifiers attached to them. TCRdb re-called the 5' RACE reads through MiXCR, storing one row per CDR3 protein. The table has about 21,000 distinct CDR3 sequences, 4% seen once. For this clonotype: Antigen unknown.

This clonotype originated in an adult who was a healthcare worker with PCR-confirmed SARS-CoV-2 infection or an uninfected control (not recorded which). This chain links TRBV7-2 with TRBJ2-2, with 10 bases lining up with TRBD1. Material: whole blood. CDR3 in DNA: TGTGCCAGCAGCTTAGTGGGACAGGGGCGGACCGGGGAGCTGTTTTTT. Protein: CASSLVGQGRTGELFF.